The subject of this entry is one TCR beta chain. The target antigen is unknown. The sample comes from a study of cytomegalovirus exposure and HLA in healthy donors. The PCR ran on 60 Vbeta and 13 Jbeta primers. The repertoire was sequenced with immunoSEQ multiplex PCR; TCRdb's copy has only in-frame clones and lacks some. The sample has roughly 150,000 clones, approximately 80% seen once. Study-wide results and caveats: While the bulk of TCR sequences proved rare, some public TCRs turned up in many donors.

This receptor was identified in a male donor in good health and CMV-seronegative. Sequencing was carried out using PBMCs.

The CDR3 DNA follows: TGTGCCAGCAGCGATTCTACGCCGGGACTAGCGGGAATGTCAGATACGCAGTATTTT. It specifies CASSDSTPGLAGMSDTQYF. The chain recombines TRBV9 with TRBJ2-3; 13 nucleotides agree with TRBD2. The CDR3 is 19 residues long. The V segment lost 3 bases and the J segment 4 bases; nucleotides outside the gene matches: 14. Looked up from germline, CDR1 is SGDLS and CDR2 is YYNGEE.